This T cell receptor (beta chain) was profiled in a study of beta chain features in type 1 diabetes. On the study more broadly: Patients shared similar age, gender and cell yields with healthy donors. Study findings and constraints: Patients' naive, central memory and Treg TCRB repertoires seemed closer to one another than those of healthy donors. Patients with Type 1 diabetes showed moderately but significantly shorter TCRB CDR3s in all four CD4+ subsets.

On this clone itself: Antigen unknown.

As every portion of the isolated RNA was reverse transcribed, the sequencing read expressed TCRB transcripts. There were 3.5 million or so reads on average in the naive, central memory and regulatory T cell samples. This table comes from immunoSEQ multiplex PCR, and its TCRdb copy is limited to in-frame clones, with some not included. This sample carries 630,000 or so clones, more than 12% of them seen once, and the ten largest clones take just under 0.04%. Sorting that relied on CD45RO/CCR7/CD25/CD127/CD95/CD27 yielded CD4+ naive, central memory, regulatory and stem cell-like memory cells. This CDR3 has 15 amino acids. The V and J ends lost 5 bases and 3 bases respectively, with 17 bases between them. CDR1 is MNHNY and CDR2 is SVGAGI in the germline V gene (reference sequence).

The sample was naive CD4+ T cells from blood. The rearrangement joins TRBV6-6 to TRBJ2-7; D not certain. The sequence came from a man aged 18 to 30 with type 1 diabetes. The CDR3 nucleotides are TGTGCCAGCAGTCCCCGTGCAGCCGTCTACTACGAGCAGTACTTC. It codes for CASSPRAAVYYEQYF.